This section outlines one TCR beta chain sequence together with its context. Its target is not known. This entry is derived from a study of CXCR3-negative and CXCR3-positive naive CD8 T cells. Study-level findings and limits: The TRB CDR3s that CXCR3-positive naive cells carried were more hydrophobic than those of CXCR3-negative naive cells.

The libraries of TRB cDNA were prepared using 5' RACE with UMI labels. Each CDR3 protein gets one entry in TCRdb, which reprocessed the 5' RACE reads and gives no DNA. The record lists roughly 63,000 distinct CDR3 sequences, of which the ten most abundant hold around 4.9%. Germline-derived CDR1 and CDR2 are SGHVS and FNYEAQ. The length of the CDR3 is 14 residues. This rearrangement joins TRBV7-6 to TRBJ1-1. The receptor was isolated from a human donor in good health. Some clones in this sample may be carry-over from other donors' samples. The sample comprised naive CXCR3+ CD8+ T cells from blood. The subset was: CD45RO-CCR7+CD27+CD95- naive CD8+ T cells expressing CXCR3 (TNR3+). CDR3 protein: CASSFDTGDTEAFF.